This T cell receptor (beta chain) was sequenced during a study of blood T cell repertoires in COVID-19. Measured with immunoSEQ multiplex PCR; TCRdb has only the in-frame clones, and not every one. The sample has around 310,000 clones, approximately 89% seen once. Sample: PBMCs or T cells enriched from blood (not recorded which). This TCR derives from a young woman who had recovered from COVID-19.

The CDR3 here is CASSLRQGELMSYEQYF. DNA for the CDR3: TGTGCCAGCAGTCTGAGACAGGGGGAATTAATGTCCTACGAGCAGTACTTC. The genes are TRBV27 and TRBJ2-7; TRBD1 aligns across 9 bases. Germline assignment: CDR1 MNHEY and CDR2 SMNVEV (reference sequence). V was pared by 5 bases and J by 1 base, with 12 bases of the junction left unmatched. The CDR3 extends over 17 amino acids.